These 19 T cell receptor beta chains were all obtained from the same sample, sequenced in a study of monozygotic twins with inflammatory bowel disease. One entry per CDR3 protein, without DNA, is what TCRdb gives after re-calling the 5' RACE reads. The sample totals 350,000 to 550,000 distinct CDR3 sequences; its top ten clones hold 2% to 2.5%. What was sequenced was blood. These receptors were collected from a human donor with ulcerative colitis or Crohn's disease, or a healthy co-twin of an affected twin (not recorded which).

The chain uses TRBV12-3 or TRBV12-4 and TRBJ1-2. CDR3 size: 13 residues. The CDR3 protein is CASSGQANYGYTF.

V is TRBV12-3 or TRBV12-4 and J is TRBJ1-6. The CDR3 contains 15 residues. The CDR3 protein is CASSVTGTPNSPLHF.

This chain links TRBV7-6 with TRBJ1-1; there is no DNA to check the TCRdb D call of TRBD1. The CDR3 covers 15 residues. Germline values: CDR1 SGHVS, CDR2 FNYEAQ. The CDR3 region is CASSLTGTGVVEAFF.

This chain links TRBV7-2 with TRBJ1-1; TCRdb calls TRBD1, which cannot be checked without DNA. The germline V gene has CDR1 SGHTA and CDR2 FQGNSA. The CDR3 runs to 14 residues. The CDR3 loop reads CASSLTRDRAEAFF.

The gene calls are TRBV7-8 and TRBJ2-1; TCRdb's D call, TRBD2, is unchecked because there is no DNA. Germline values: CDR1 SGHVS, CDR2 FQNEAQ. CDR3 size: 15 residues. CDR3 region: CASSLAVAGVDEQFF.

This chain joins TRBV11-2 and TRBJ2-5; TCRdb reports TRBD2, a call that lacks DNA to check it against. The CDR3 consists of 14 residues. Germline V gene sequence: CDR1 SGHAT, CDR2 FQNNGV. The CDR3 loop reads CASSLGPGGETQYF.

CDR3 sequence reads: CATAGQGPYNEQFF. This rearrangement joins TRBV24-1 to TRBJ2-1. The length of the CDR3 is 14 residues. Germline V gene sequence: CDR1 KGHDR, CDR2 SFDVKD.

This chain's CDR3 is CASSSLGQADTEAFF. V is TRBV2 and J is TRBJ1-1. CDR1 SNHLY and CDR2 FYNNEI come from the germline V gene. The CDR3 has 15 residues.

The V call is TRBV25-1, the J call TRBJ2-2. The CDR3 is made up of 15 amino acids. The germline V gene encodes CDR1 MGHDK and CDR2 SYGVNS. CDR3 sequence: CASSDAAANTGELFF.

V gene TRBV7-9 combines with J gene TRBJ1-4. The germline gives CDR1 SEHNR, CDR2 FQNEAQ (reference sequence). This CDR3 has 14 amino acids. The CDR3 region is CASSLGLGQEKLFF. Full variable domain (rest looked up from reference TRBV7-9 and TRBJ1-4): DTGVSQNPRHKITKRGQNVTFRCDPISEHNRLYWYRQTLGQGPEFLTYFQNEAQLEKSRLLSDRFSAERPKGSFSTLEIQRTEQGDSAMYLCASSLGLGQEKLFFGSGTQLSVL.

The chain employs TRBV6-2 or TRBV6-3 and TRBJ2-6. The CDR3 consists of 14 residues. In germline, CDR1 is MNHEY, CDR2 SVGEGT. CDR3 region: CASILSSGANVLTF.

The gene calls are TRBV29-1 and TRBJ1-1; the TRBD1 assignment by TCRdb is unverifiable without DNA. Germline values: CDR1 SQVTM, CDR2 ANQGSEA. This CDR3 has 11 residues. The CDR3 sequence: CSVRQGSEAFF.

The chain is built from TRBV4-1 and TRBJ2-3; TCRdb proposes TRBD1, but this gene call is untestable without DNA. The CDR3 is 15 residues long. Germline lookup yields CDR1 MGHRA and CDR2 YSYEKL. CDR3 amino acids: CASSKLDREADTQYF.

The rearrangement links TRBV12-3 or TRBV12-4 to TRBJ1-2; the TCRdb call, TRBD1, lacks DNA for checking. There are 14 residues in the CDR3. The CDR3 sequence is CASSLFDRGDGYTF.

Here the CDR3 reads CASSYPGAFDEKLFF. J is TRBJ1-4 and V is TRBV6-5; TCRdb selects TRBD1, and the lack of DNA leaves this call unchecked. The V gene's germline CDR1 is MNHEY and CDR2 SVGAGI. The CDR3 is 15 residues long.

The rearrangement joins TRBV28 to TRBJ1-5; the TCRdb call, TRBD1, lacks DNA for checking. Germline assignment: CDR1 MDHEN and CDR2 SYDVKM. The CDR3 runs to 14 residues. The CDR3 region is CASSLTGGHQPQHF.

The chain combines TRBV4-3 with TRBJ2-7; TCRdb indicates TRBD2, and absent DNA this call remains unverified. Germline CDR1 reads LGHNA; CDR2 reads YSLEER. This CDR3 has 16 residues. The chain's CDR3 is CASSQAHRDASYEQYF.

V is TRBV20-1 and J is TRBJ1-2; TCRdb gives TRBD1 as the D gene, but with no DNA this cannot be confirmed. This CDR3 comprises 13 residues. CDR1 is DFQATT, CDR2 SNEGSKA, per germline (reference sequence). CDR3: CSARGAGTTGYTF.

The V and J genes are TRBV28 and TRBJ2-4; checking the TCRdb D call of TRBD2 is not possible without DNA. Per the germline V gene, CDR1 is MDHEN and CDR2 is SYDVKM. The CDR3 has 14 amino acids. The CDR3 loop is CASIEGGSKNIQYF.